The source of this T cell receptor (beta chain) is a study of CD8 T cells in Susac syndrome. With V trimmed by 10 bases and J by 5 bases, 10 bases remained unmatched. CDR3 size: 14 residues. With random hexamers, reverse transcription was performed on about 0.45 to 1 ug of RNA. TCRdb reprocessed the immunoSEQ multiplex PCR reads with MiXCR, giving one entry per CDR3 protein. This sample has 140,000 or so distinct CDR3 sequences, with 90% to 97% found just once. The chain combines TRBV12-3 or TRBV12-4 with TRBJ2-1; TRBD2 matches 8 bases. This TCR was recovered from a human donor with Susac syndrome. What was sequenced was CD4+ T cells from PBMCs. CDR3 sequence (DNA): TGTGCCACCTCGGGGGGGGCATTGCACAATGAGCAGTTCTTC. Its protein is CATSGGALHNEQFF.